Shown below are 5 T cell receptor beta chains from a single sample sequenced in a study of blood T cell repertoires in COVID-19. The method was immunoSEQ multiplex PCR; TCRdb's version includes in-frame clones alone and lacks a portion of them. The sample lists around 220,000 clones, 80% to 85% occurring once. Sample: PBMCs or T cells enriched from blood (not recorded which). These receptors were collected from a woman aged 35 to 49 who had recovered from COVID-19.

The rearrangement uses TRBV28 and TRBJ1-4; TRBD1 matches 7 bases. V gave up 5 bases and J gave up 8 bases; unmatched junction bases: 2. This CDR3 comprises 12 residues. Germline CDR1 and CDR2: MDHEN and SYDVKM. The CDR3 DNA follows: TGTGCCAGCAGTCACAGGGGAGAAAAACTGTTTTTT. This gives the protein CASSHRGEKLFF.

The chain carries TRBV14 and TRBJ2-7; 9 bases map to TRBD1. Germline V gene sequence: CDR1 SGHDN, CDR2 FVKESK. V trimming: 3 bases; J trimming: 3 bases; junction bases outside the gene matches: 9. The CDR3 consists of 16 residues. The CDR3 reads CASSQPIGTGIYEQYF. Here the CDR3 DNA reads TGTGCCAGCAGCCAGCCTATCGGGACAGGGATCTACGAGCAGTACTTC. Based on the CDR3 plus reference TRBV14 and TRBJ2-7, the full variable domain is EAGVTQFPSHSVIEKGQTVTLRCDPISGHDNLYWYRRVMGKEIKFLLHFVKESKQDESGMPNNRFLAERTGGTYSTLKVQPAELEDSGVYFCASSQPIGTGIYEQYFGPGTRLTVT.

The rearrangement uses TRBV5-1 and TRBJ2-3; no firm D call. Trimming left V 0 bases short and J 4 bases short, with 6 bases between. CDR3 length: 13 amino acids. Germline V gene lookup returns CDR1 SGHRS and CDR2 YFSETQ. The CDR3 sequence is CASSLGGSDTQYF. For the CDR3, the DNA is TGCGCCAGCAGCTTGGGAGGTTCAGATACGCAGTATTTT.

V gene TRBV7-6 combines with J gene TRBJ2-1; D might be TRBD1 (6 bases). In germline, CDR1 is SGHVS, CDR2 FNYEAQ. V gave up 5 bases and J gave up 0 bases, with 11 bases separating them. This CDR3 is built from 15 residues. The CDR3 DNA reads TGTGCCAGCAGCAACCGGGACAACTCCTACAATGAGCAGTTCTTC. Translated: CASSNRDNSYNEQFF.

The chain combines TRBV9 with TRBJ2-6; TRBD2 might be the D (5 bases). The V gene's germline CDR1 is SGDLS and CDR2 YYNGEE. V lost 0 bases to trimming and J lost 4 bases, with 8 bases between them. The CDR3 runs 15 residues. This CDR3 is CASSVGGGGANVLTF. The CDR3, as DNA: TGTGCCAGCAGCGTAGGAGGCGGGGGGGCCAACGTCCTGACTTTC. Complete variable domain (other parts from reference TRBV9 and TRBJ2-6): DSGVTQTPKHLITATGQRVTLRCSPRSGDLSVYWYQQSLDQGLQFLIQYYNGEERAKGNILERFSAQQFPDLHSELNLSSLELGDSALYFCASSVGGGGANVLTFGAGSRLTVL.